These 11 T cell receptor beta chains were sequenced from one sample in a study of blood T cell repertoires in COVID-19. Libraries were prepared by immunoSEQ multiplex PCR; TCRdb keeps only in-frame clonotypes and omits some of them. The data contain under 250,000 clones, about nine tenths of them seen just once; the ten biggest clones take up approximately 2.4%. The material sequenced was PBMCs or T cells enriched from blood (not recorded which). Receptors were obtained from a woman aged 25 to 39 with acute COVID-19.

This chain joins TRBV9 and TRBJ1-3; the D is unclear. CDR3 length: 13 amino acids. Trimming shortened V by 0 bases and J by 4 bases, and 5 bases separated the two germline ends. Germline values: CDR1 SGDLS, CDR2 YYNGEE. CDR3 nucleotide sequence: TGTGCCAGCAGCGTAGCCAGGGGAAACACCATATATTTT. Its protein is CASSVARGNTIYF.

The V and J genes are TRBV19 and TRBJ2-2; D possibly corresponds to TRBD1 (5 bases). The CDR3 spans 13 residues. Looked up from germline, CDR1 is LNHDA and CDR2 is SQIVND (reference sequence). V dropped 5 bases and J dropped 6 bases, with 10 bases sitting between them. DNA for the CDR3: TGTGCCAGTAGTGCCACAGGTGCCGGGGAGCTGTTTTTT. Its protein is CASSATGAGELFF.

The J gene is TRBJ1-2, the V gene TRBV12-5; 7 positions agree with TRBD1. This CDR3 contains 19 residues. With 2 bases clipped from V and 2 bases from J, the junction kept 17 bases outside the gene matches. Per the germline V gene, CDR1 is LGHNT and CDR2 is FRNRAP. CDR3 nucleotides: TGTGCTAGTGGTTTGACCGTCGACAGGGAATTAATATCAAACTATGGCTACACCTTC. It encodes CASGLTVDRELISNYGYTF.

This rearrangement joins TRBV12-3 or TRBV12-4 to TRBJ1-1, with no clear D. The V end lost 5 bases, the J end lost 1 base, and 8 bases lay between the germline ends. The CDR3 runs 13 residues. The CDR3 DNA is TGTGCCAGCAGTCCCTACAGGAACACTGAAGCTTTCTTT. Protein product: CASSPYRNTEAFF.

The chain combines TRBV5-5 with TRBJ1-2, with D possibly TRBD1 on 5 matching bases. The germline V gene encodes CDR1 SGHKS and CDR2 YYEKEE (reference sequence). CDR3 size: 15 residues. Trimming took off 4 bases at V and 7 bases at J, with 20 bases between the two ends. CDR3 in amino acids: CASSDGGDPSFGYTF. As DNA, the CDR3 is TGTGCCAGCAGCGACGGAGGGGACCCTTCCTTTGGCTACACCTTC.

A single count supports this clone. The DNA of the CDR3 is TGTGCCAGCAGTTCCCTAGGACAGAACAATGAGCAGTTCTTC. This encodes CASSSLGQNNEQFF. The rearrangement joins TRBV27 to TRBJ2-1, with D possibly matching TRBD1 (6 bases). The CDR3 has 14 residues. The V and J ends lost 4 bases and 5 bases respectively, with 12 bases between them. CDR1 MNHEY and CDR2 SMNVEV come from the germline V gene (reference sequence).

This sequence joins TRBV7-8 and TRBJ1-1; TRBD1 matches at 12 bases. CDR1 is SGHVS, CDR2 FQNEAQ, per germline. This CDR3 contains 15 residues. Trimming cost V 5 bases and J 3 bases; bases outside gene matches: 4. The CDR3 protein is CASSGDRGQDTEAFF. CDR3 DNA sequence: TGTGCCAGCAGCGGGGACAGGGGGCAAGACACTGAAGCTTTCTTT. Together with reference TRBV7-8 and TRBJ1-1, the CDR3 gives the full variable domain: GAGVSQSPRYKVAKRGQDVALRCDPISGHVSLFWYQQALGQGPEFLTYFQNEAQLDKSGLPSDRFFAERPEGSVSTLKIQRTQQEDSAVYLCASSGDRGQDTEAFFGQGTRLTVV.

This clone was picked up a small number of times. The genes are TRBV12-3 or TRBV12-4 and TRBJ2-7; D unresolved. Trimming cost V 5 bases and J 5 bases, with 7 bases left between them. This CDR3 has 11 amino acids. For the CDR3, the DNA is TGTGCCAGCAGTCTGGCCGACGAGCAGTACTTC. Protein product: CASSLADEQYF.

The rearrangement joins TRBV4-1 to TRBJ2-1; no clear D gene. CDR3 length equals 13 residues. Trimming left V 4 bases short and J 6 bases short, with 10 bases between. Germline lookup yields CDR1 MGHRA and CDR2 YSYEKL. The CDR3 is CASSPTPGNEQFF. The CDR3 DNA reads TGCGCCAGCAGCCCAACCCCAGGCAATGAGCAGTTCTTC.

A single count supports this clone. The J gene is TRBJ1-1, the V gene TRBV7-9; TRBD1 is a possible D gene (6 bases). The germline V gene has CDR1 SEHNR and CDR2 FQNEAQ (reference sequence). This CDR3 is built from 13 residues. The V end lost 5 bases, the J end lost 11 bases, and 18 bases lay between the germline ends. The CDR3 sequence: CASSPTLQGVAFF. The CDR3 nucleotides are TGTGCCAGCAGCCCTACCCTACAGGGTGTTGCTTTCTTT.

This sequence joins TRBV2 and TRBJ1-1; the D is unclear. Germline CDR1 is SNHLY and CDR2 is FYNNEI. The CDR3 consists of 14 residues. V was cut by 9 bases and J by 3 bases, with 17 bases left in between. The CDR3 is CASESTGSHTEAFF. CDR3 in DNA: TGTGCCAGTGAAAGCACGGGTAGTCACACTGAAGCTTTCTTT.